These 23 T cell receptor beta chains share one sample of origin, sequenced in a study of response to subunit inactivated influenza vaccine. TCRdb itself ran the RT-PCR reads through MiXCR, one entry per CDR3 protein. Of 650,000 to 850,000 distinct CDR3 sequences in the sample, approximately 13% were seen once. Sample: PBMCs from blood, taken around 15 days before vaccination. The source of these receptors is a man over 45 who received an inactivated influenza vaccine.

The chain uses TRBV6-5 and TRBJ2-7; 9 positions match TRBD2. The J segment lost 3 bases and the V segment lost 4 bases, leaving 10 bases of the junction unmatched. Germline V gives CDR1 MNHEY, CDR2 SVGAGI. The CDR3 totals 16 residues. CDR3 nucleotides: TGTGCCAGCAGTTCCAGCGGGAGGAGATTATTCTACGAGCAGTACTTC. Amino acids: CASSSSGRRLFYEQYF.

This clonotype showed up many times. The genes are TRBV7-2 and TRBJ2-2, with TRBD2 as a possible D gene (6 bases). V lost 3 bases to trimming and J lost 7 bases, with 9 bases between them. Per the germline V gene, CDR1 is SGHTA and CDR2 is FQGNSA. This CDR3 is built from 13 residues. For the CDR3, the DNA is TGTGCCAGCAGCTTTGCTAGCGTCGGGGAGCTGTTTTTT. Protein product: CASSFASVGELFF.

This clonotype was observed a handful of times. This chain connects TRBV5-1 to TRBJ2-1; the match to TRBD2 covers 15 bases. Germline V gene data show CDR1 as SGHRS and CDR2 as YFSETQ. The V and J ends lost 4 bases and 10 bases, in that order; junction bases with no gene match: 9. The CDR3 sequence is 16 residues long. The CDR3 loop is CASSAIGTSGGHEQFF. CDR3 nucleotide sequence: TGCGCCAGCAGCGCAATAGGGACTAGCGGGGGGCACGAGCAGTTCTTC.

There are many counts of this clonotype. CDR3 sequence: CASSPRVVQNNEQFF. CDR3 DNA sequence: TGTGCCAGCAGCCCCCGGGTGGTACAAAACAATGAGCAGTTCTTC. This sequence joins TRBV7-2 and TRBJ2-1; D not certain. V dropped 5 bases and J dropped 5 bases, with 16 bases sitting between them. This CDR3 has 15 residues. CDR1 SGHTA and CDR2 FQGNSA come from the germline V gene.

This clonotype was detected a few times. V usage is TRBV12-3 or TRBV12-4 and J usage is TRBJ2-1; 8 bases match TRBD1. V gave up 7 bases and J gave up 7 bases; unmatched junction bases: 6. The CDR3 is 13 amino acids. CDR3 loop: CASTWTGLNEQFF. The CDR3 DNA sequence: TGTGCCAGCACTTGGACAGGGTTAAATGAGCAGTTCTTC.

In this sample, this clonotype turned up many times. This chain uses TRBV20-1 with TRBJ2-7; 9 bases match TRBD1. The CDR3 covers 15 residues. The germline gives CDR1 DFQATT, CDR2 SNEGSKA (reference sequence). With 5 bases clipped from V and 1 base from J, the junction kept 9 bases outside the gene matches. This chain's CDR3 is CSAGQGIRGSYEQYF. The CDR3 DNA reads TGCAGTGCTGGACAGGGGATAAGAGGATCCTACGAGCAGTACTTC.

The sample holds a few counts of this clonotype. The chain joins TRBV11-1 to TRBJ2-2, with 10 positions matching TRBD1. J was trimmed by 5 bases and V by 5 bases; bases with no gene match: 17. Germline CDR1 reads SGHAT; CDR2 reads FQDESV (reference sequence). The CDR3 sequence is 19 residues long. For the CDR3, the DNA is TGTGCCAGCAGCCCTAGGGGGCCGGGACAGGGGTCGCGGACCGGGGAGCTGTTTTTT. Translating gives CASSPRGPGQGSRTGELFF.

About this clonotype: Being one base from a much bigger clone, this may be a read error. CDR3 sequence reads: CASSLFHKEQFF. In DNA, the CDR3 is TGTGCCAGCAGTTTGTTTCACAAAGAGCAGTTCTTC. The V and J genes are TRBV12-3 or TRBV12-4 and TRBJ2-1; D unclear. This CDR3 region has 12 residues.

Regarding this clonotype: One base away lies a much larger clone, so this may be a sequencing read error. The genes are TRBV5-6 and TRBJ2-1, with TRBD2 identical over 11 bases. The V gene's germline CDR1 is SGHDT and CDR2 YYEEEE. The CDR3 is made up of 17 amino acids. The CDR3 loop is CASSWRLAGLGYNKQFF. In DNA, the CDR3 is TGTGCCAGCAGCTGGAGACTAGCGGGGCTTGGATACAATAAGCAGTTCTTC.

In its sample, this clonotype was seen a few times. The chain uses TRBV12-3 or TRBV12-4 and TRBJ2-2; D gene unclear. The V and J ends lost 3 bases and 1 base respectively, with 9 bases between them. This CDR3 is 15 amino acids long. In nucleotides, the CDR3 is TGTGCCAGCAGTTTGAGTCAATTGAACACCGGGGAGCTGTTTTTT. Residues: CASSLSQLNTGELFF.

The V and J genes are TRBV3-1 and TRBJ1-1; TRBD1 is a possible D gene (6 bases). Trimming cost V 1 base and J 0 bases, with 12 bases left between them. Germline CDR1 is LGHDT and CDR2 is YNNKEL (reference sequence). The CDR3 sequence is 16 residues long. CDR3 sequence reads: CASSQGTASVNTEAFF. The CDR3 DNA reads TGTGCCAGCAGCCAAGGGACAGCTTCCGTGAACACTGAAGCTTTCTTT. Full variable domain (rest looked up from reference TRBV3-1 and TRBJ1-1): DTAVSQTPKYLVTQMGNDKSIKCEQNLGHDTMYWYKQDSKKFLKIMFSYNNKELIINETVPNRFSPKSPDKAHLNLHINSLELGDSAVYFCASSQGTASVNTEAFFGQGTRLTVV.

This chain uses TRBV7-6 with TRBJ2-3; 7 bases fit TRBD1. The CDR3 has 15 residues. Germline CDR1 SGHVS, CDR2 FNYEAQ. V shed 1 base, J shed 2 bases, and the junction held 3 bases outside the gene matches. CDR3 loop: CASSLGDRYTDTQYF. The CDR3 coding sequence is TGTGCCAGCAGCTTAGGGGACAGATACACAGATACGCAGTATTTT.

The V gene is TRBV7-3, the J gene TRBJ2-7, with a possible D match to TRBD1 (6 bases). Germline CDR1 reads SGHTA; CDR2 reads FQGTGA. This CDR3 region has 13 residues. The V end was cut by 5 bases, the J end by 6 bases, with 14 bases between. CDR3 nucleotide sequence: TGTGCCAGCAGCACACAACAGGGCTCCGAGCAGTACTTC. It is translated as CASSTQQGSEQYF.

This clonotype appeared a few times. CDR3 DNA: TGCAGCGTTGAACATCTAGGGTCCTACGAGCAGTACTTC. Translated, it gives CSVEHLGSYEQYF. This chain joins TRBV29-1 and TRBJ2-7; D gene ambiguous. Trimming stripped 2 bases from V and 1 base from J, with 9 bases between. Per the germline V gene, CDR1 is SQVTM and CDR2 is ANQGSEA. CDR3 length: 13 amino acids.

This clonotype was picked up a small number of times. This chain's CDR3 is CASSEGRTYEQYF. The CDR3 DNA reads TGTGCCAGCAGTGAGGGGAGGACCTACGAGCAGTACTTC. This chain joins TRBV2 and TRBJ2-7, with a possible D match to TRBD2 (6 bases). Germline CDR1 and CDR2: SNHLY and FYNNEI. V shed 3 bases and J shed 2 bases, with 8 bases lying between them. There are 13 residues in the CDR3. Combining the CDR3 with reference TRBV2 and TRBJ2-7 gives the whole variable domain EPEVTQTPSHQVTQMGQEVILRCVPISNHLYFYWYRQILGQKVEFLVSFYNNEISEKSEIFDDQFSVERPDGSNFTLKIRSTKLEDSAMYFCASSEGRTYEQYFGPGTRLTVT.

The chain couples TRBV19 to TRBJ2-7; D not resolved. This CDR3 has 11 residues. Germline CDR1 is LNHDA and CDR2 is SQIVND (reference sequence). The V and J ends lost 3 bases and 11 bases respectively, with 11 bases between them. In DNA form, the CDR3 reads TGTGCCAGTAGTATCACCGGACGAAAGTACTTC. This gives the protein CASSITGRKYF.

CDR3 loop: CAAGGGTQETQYF. CDR3 nucleotides: TGTGCCGCGGGGGGGGGGACCCAAGAGACCCAGTACTTC. The chain has TRBV6-6 and TRBJ2-5; 9 bases are shared with TRBD2. Germline assignment: CDR1 MNHNY and CDR2 SVGAGI (reference sequence). With 11 bases clipped from V and 1 base from J, the junction kept 5 bases outside the gene matches. CDR3 size: 13 residues.

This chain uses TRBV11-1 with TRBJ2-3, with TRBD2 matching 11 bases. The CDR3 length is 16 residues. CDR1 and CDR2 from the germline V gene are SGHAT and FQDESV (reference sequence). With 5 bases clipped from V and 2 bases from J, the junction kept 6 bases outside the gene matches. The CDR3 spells CASSHRTSGYTDTQYF. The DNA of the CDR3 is TGTGCCAGCAGCCACCGGACTAGCGGGTACACAGATACGCAGTATTTT.

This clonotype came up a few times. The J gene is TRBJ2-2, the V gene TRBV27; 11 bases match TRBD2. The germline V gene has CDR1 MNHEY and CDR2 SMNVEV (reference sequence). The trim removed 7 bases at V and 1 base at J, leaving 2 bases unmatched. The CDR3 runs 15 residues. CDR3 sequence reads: CASKLAGVNTGELFF. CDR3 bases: TGTGCCAGCAAACTAGCGGGAGTGAACACCGGGGAGCTGTTTTTT.

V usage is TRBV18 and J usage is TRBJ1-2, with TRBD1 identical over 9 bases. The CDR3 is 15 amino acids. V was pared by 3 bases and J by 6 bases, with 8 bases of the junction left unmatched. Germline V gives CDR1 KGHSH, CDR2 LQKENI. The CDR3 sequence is CASSPGTGSQHGYTF. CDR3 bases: TGTGCCAGCTCACCTGGGACAGGGAGCCAGCATGGCTACACCTTC.

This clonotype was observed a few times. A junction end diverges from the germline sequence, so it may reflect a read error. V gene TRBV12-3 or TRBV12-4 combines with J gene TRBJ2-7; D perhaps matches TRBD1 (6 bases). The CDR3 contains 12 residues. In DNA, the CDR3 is TGTGCCAGCAGTTTCAAAGTCACAGGGCGCGACTTC. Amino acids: CASSFKVTGRDF.

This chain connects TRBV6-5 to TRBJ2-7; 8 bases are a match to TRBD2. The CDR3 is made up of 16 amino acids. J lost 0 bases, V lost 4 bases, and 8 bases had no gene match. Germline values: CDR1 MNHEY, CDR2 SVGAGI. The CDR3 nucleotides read TGTGCCAGCAGTTTAATATTCAGCGGGAGCTCCTACGAGCAGTACTTC. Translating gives CASSLIFSGSSYEQYF.

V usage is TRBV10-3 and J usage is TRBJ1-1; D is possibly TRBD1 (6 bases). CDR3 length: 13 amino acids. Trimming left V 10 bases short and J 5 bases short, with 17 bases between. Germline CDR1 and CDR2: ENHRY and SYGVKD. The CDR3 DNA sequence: TGTGCCACAACAGGGTTACTGGGGACTGAAGCTTTCTTT. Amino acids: CATTGLLGTEAFF.